The 18 T cell receptor beta chains below were found in one sample sequenced in a study of control samples from healthy donors and cancer patients (dated by TCRdb to the early 2020s). The library was built by means of the immunoSEQ multiplex PCR assay. The immuneACCESS repertoire file appears here via TCRdb, limited to in-frame rearrangements. These files lack a portion of the clones; in checked studies, under half of the deficit traces to unresolved V genes, and the cause of the others is not known. This sample gives about 15,000 clones in total; 60% to 80% of them show up just once. 15% to 20% of the sample lies in the top ten. The sequenced sample was formalin-fixed, paraffin-embedded tissue. These receptors all come from a female donor with lung cancer.

This clone is judged medium-sized. The chain employs TRBV7-3 and TRBJ2-1; D perhaps matches TRBD2 (6 bases). Germline CDR1 SGHTA, CDR2 FQGTGA. The CDR3 is 15 residues long. Trimming cost V 3 bases and J 7 bases, with 16 bases left between them. CDR3 DNA sequence: TGTGCCAGCAGCTTCCAGGGAGCGGGTGAAAATGAGCAGTTCTTC. It is translated as CASSFQGAGENEQFF.

The rearrangement links TRBV4-3 to TRBJ2-3, with 11 bases fitting TRBD2. Trimming at V came to 4 bases and at J to 3 bases, leaving 6 bases not matched to a gene. The CDR3 runs to 16 residues. CDR1 is LGHNA and CDR2 is YSLEER in the germline V gene. CDR3 sequence: CASSLKASGRTDTQYF. CDR3 nucleotides: TGCGCCAGCAGCCTGAAGGCTAGCGGGAGGACAGATACGCAGTATTTT.

The chain employs TRBV12-3 or TRBV12-4 and TRBJ1-2; no clear D. V was cut by 6 bases and J by 4 bases, with 9 bases left in between. This CDR3 comprises 12 residues. The CDR3 sequence: CASRGRSYGYTF. In nucleotides, the CDR3 is TGTGCCAGCAGGGGCAGGTCCTATGGCTACACCTTC.

The rearrangement joins TRBV14 to TRBJ2-3; a possible D gene is TRBD2 (5 bases). Deletions cut 4 bases from V and 5 bases from J, with 10 bases between. The germline V gene encodes CDR1 SGHDN and CDR2 FVKESK. The CDR3 contains 13 residues. For the CDR3, the DNA is TGTGCCAGCAGCCCAATCGGGGTAGATACGCAGTATTTT. This sequence encodes CASSPIGVDTQYF.

There are a few counts of this clone. This chain joins TRBV4-3 and TRBJ1-2; D remains ambiguous. V was shortened by 0 bases and J by 7 bases, with 15 bases between the two germline ends. This CDR3 comprises 15 residues. The germline gives CDR1 LGHNA, CDR2 YSLEER. The CDR3 bases are TGCGCCAGCAGCCAAGATAGGCGGGGATCGGGTGGCTACACCTTC. Translating it yields CASSQDRRGSGGYTF.

The chain's CDR3 is CASSLQGEQFF. DNA of the CDR3: TGTGCCAGCAGCCTCCAAGGTGAGCAGTTCTTC. The rearrangement joins TRBV6-2 or TRBV6-3 to TRBJ2-1; D is unresolved. The V gene's germline CDR1 is MNHEY and CDR2 SVGEGT. The V end lost 6 bases, the J end lost 9 bases, and 9 bases lay between the germline ends. The CDR3 contains 11 residues.

In its sample, this clone is medium-sized. The chain joins TRBV6-5 to TRBJ1-2; perhaps TRBD1 as D (6 bases). CDR1 is MNHEY and CDR2 is SVGAGI in the germline V gene. Trimming left V 6 bases short and J 8 bases short, with 22 bases between. The CDR3 runs 15 residues. CDR3 DNA sequence: TGTGCCAGCAGCACCACTGATCAGGGGTCTGGAGGCTACACCTTC. Its translation: CASSTTDQGSGGYTF.

This chain joins TRBV2 and TRBJ2-7; 8 bases are a match to TRBD1. The junction had 11 bases not matched to a gene; V was cut back by 4 bases and J by 3 bases. Per germline, CDR1 SNHLY and CDR2 FYNNEI. CDR3 length: 16 amino acids. This CDR3 reads CASSGSGGFFNYEQYF. The CDR3 coding sequence is TGTGCCAGCAGTGGTTCAGGGGGCTTTTTCAACTACGAGCAGTACTTC.

This CDR3 is CASSLDGQGLNQPQHF. The CDR3, as DNA: TGTGCCAGCAGCTTAGATGGACAGGGGCTTAATCAGCCCCAGCATTTT. The genes are TRBV7-8 and TRBJ1-5; TRBD1 agrees at 9 bases. Losses at the gene ends were 1 base for V and 4 bases for J; bases not matched to a gene: 5. The CDR3 runs to 16 residues. The germline V gene has CDR1 SGHVS and CDR2 FQNEAQ.

The V call is TRBV6-6, the J call TRBJ2-1; possibly TRBD1 or TRBD2 for D (5 bases each). V dropped 5 bases and J dropped 6 bases, with 11 bases sitting between them. The CDR3 length is 13 residues. The germline V gene encodes CDR1 MNHNY and CDR2 SVGAGI (reference sequence). The DNA for the CDR3 is TGTGCCAGCAGTCCGGGACCAATCAATGAGCAGTTCTTC. Translated: CASSPGPINEQFF.

This rearrangement joins TRBV4-1 to TRBJ1-3; the D is unclear. The germline gives CDR1 MGHRA, CDR2 YSYEKL. CDR3 size: 15 residues. V shed 5 bases and J shed 3 bases, with 14 bases lying between them. The CDR3 DNA follows: TGCGCCAGCAGCGAAAGACATTACTATGGAAACACCATATATTTT. It is translated as CASSERHYYGNTIYF.

This chain joins TRBV3-1 (or the pseudogene TRBV3-2) and TRBJ2-1, with 11 positions matching TRBD2. This CDR3 contains 18 residues. Germline CDR1 is LGHDT and CDR2 is YNNKEL (reference sequence). J lost 0 bases, V lost 5 bases, and 9 bases had no gene match. Here the CDR3 reads CASSKSSGRVSSYNEQFF. The CDR3 bases are TGTGCCAGCAGCAAGAGTAGCGGGAGGGTCAGCTCCTACAATGAGCAGTTCTTC.

This rearrangement joins TRBV20-1 to TRBJ1-2, with 8 positions matching TRBD1. Germline-derived CDR1 and CDR2 are DFQATT and SNEGSKA (reference sequence). CDR3 length: 11 amino acids. V lost 8 bases to trimming and J lost 4 bases; unmatched junction nucleotides: 3. The CDR3 reads CSLDRGYGYTF. CDR3 DNA sequence: TGCAGTCTCGACAGGGGCTATGGCTACACCTTC.

The chain uses TRBV6-2 or TRBV6-3 and TRBJ1-5; D is perhaps TRBD1 (5 bases). This CDR3 contains 17 residues. CDR1 MNHEY and CDR2 SVGEGT come from the germline V gene. V was pared by 6 bases and J by 1 base, with 19 bases between. The CDR3 DNA reads TGTGCCAGCAGCCCCATCTTCCGGGGGAAGAGCAATCAGCCCCAGCATTTT. It specifies CASSPIFRGKSNQPQHF.

This clone was detected only a few times. V is TRBV18 and J is TRBJ2-5; D is uncertain. This CDR3 spans 14 amino acids. Germline V CDR1 and CDR2: KGHSH, LQKENI. V was shortened by 6 bases and J by 2 bases, with 13 bases between the two germline ends. The CDR3 nucleotides are TGTGCCAGCTCCGGCCGGCCGGCACAAGAGACCCAGTACTTC. It translates to CASSGRPAQETQYF.

This chain links TRBV4-3 with TRBJ1-1, with TRBD1 identical over 7 bases. Per the germline V gene, CDR1 is LGHNA and CDR2 is YSLEER. V lost 1 base, J lost 7 bases, and 12 bases stayed unmatched. This CDR3 contains 16 residues. CDR3 loop: CASSQGWDRPTHEAFF. In DNA form, the CDR3 reads TGCGCCAGCAGCCAAGGCTGGGACAGACCTACTCATGAAGCTTTCTTT.

This rearrangement joins TRBV7-9 to TRBJ1-1; D might be TRBD1 (6 bases). Germline CDR1 reads SEHNR; CDR2 reads FQNEAQ (reference sequence). Trimming left V 4 bases short and J 5 bases short, with 14 bases between. The CDR3 runs to 14 residues. The CDR3 region is CASSYRDNPTEAFF. CDR3 DNA sequence: TGTGCCAGCAGCTACCGGGACAACCCGACTGAAGCTTTCTTT.

This clone appeared a single time. V and J are TRBV5-1 and TRBJ1-2; 8 bases fit TRBD1. The V and J ends lost 1 base and 8 bases, in that order; junction bases with no gene match: 4. Germline CDR1 is SGHRS and CDR2 is YFSETQ. This CDR3 region has 13 residues. This CDR3 reads CASSLQGAEGYTF. CDR3 nucleotide sequence: TGCGCCAGCAGCTTGCAGGGGGCAGAGGGCTACACCTTC.